This T cell receptor (beta chain) was sequenced in a study of Ad26.COV2.S vaccination and SARS-CoV-2 variants (dated by TCRdb to the early 2020s). Regarding the research as a whole: Vaccine-arm donors came from COV1001, a multicentre, randomized, double-blind, placebo-controlled phase I-IIa trial of Ad26.COV2.S in healthy adults. Ad26.COV2.S was administered intramuscularly at a dose of 5x10^10 or 1x10^11 viral particles, either as one shot or as two shots given 56 days apart. TCRbeta repertoire sequencing served as the tool for gauging how specific and how broad the SARS-CoV-2-reactive T cell receptors were following Ad26.COV2.S vaccination. A total of 32 samples were included in the TCR-sequenced set, comprising some 20 Ad26.COV2.S vaccine recipients, 5 placebo recipients and 8 SARS-CoV-2 convalescent individuals. Participants in the trial were split at random into five groups of five each, receiving low-dose or high-dose Ad26.COV2.S once or twice, or else placebo on both occasions. Blinding of investigators to trial group allocation was maintained during experiments and outcome assessment. The research as a whole found: Comparing responses between vaccine doses or regimens was not something the study was powered to do. Higher spike-specific TCR breadth was observed in Ad26.COV2.S recipients than in placebo recipients (P = 0.0014). The authors noted that total T cell responses may have been underestimated by the TCR breadth and depth analyses. After vaccination, spike-specific CD8+ and CD4+ T cell responses were reported to show substantial breadth. Non-spike TCR breadth was comparable between vaccine and placebo recipients, consistent with the vaccine containing only spike.

According to the study, the label for this sample's treatment or condition signals: around 19 received Ad26.COV2.S at low or high dose, single or two shots; about 5 received placebo; per-sample allocation not given. Repertoires of vaccine and placebo recipients were sequenced from samples collected on day 63 after the first injection. Between 29 July and 7 August 2020, Cohort 1b enrolled 20 to 30 adults aged 18-55 years at one site in Boston, USA. As a vaccine, Ad26.COV2.S was a replication-incompetent adenovirus type 26 vector that expressed a prefusion-stabilized SARS-CoV-2 spike protein derived from the original Wuhan strain. Looking up the germline V gene yields CDR1 SGDLS and CDR2 YYNGEE. V is clipped by 4 bases and J by 4 bases, and the sequence between their germline boundaries is 18 bases long. From the cysteine up to the phenylalanine, the CDR3 has a length of 16 residues. Solely the CDR3 DNA is kept, with 48 bases framed from the first base.

The immunoSEQ Assay was the method used to sequence TCRbeta CDR3 regions. After extraction, genomic DNA underwent amplification by bias-controlled multiplex PCR, followed by high-throughput sequencing. In the paper's pipeline: To quantify the absolute abundance of every unique TCRbeta CDR3 region, sequences were collapsed and filtered. Usable DNA was measured by amplifying reference genes present in all nucleated cells, and TCRbeta template counts were normalized to that usable DNA to estimate T cell fraction. Repertoire TCRs were annotated as SARS-CoV-2-specific when V gene, CDR3 amino acid sequence and J gene were exactly matched to a known reactive TCR set. MIRA supplied the reference SARS-CoV-2 TCR set, which was filtered for enrichment in COVID-19-positive ImmuneCODE repertoires so that public or cross-reactive TCRs were removed. Using the MIRA antigens, annotated TCRs were further analysed by specific ORF or by position within an ORF. Breadth was defined as the number of annotated unique rearrangements divided by the total number of unique productive rearrangements, and depth was defined as the summed frequency of the annotated unique rearrangements. TCR breadth was compared between groups using two-sided Wilcoxon rank-sum tests. Held by TCRdb, this immuneACCESS table contains in-frame sequences only and omits some clones. Under half of the omission traces to an unresolved V gene where checked; the cause of the rest is unknown. Clone size and the V and J calls come from that table; the DNA yielded D and trimming. A total of roughly 350,000 clones appear in this sample, 87% of them only once. The top ten clones comprise approximately 3.6% of the sample.

As concerns this clone: What antigen it recognizes has not been identified. No per-base quality is available; no much larger clone lies one base away.

Material: peripheral blood, obtained in a trial of Ad26.COV2.S vaccine versus placebo. The TCR originated in a person aged 18-60 years who received the Ad26.COV2.S COVID-19 vaccine or a placebo. The V and J segments used are TRBV9 and TRBJ2-1; the D segment could be TRBD1, given 6 matching bases. At the DNA level, the sequence is TGTGCCAGCAGCCCCGATTCAGGGGTTGGGTACAATGAGCAGTTCTTC. Its coded protein is CASSPDSGVGYNEQFF.